The 15 T cell receptor beta chains reported below all come from one sample, sequenced in a study of graft-versus-host responses after intestinal transplantation (dated by TCRdb to the early 2020s). The time point label on this specimen signifies: cells obtained before transplantation from donor or recipient. These receptors have no known antigen. Receptors were amplified or captured by the immunoSEQ multiplex PCR assay. TCRdb retrieved this table from immuneACCESS and kept in-frame rearrangements only. Not all clones are present; in checked studies, unresolved V genes account for under half, and no reason is known for the remainder. This sample has some 90,000 clones in its table, and roughly 80% of those were observed once. Jointly, the top ten make up 0.65% to 0.95% of the sample. Source: unstimulated CD4+ T cells sorted from spleen or lymph node cells, taken before intestinal transplant. The receptor source for this set is a human donor who received an intestinal transplant.

The genes are TRBV5-1 and TRBJ2-1; 16 bases are a match to TRBD2. CDR3 length: 17 residues. Trimming took 4 bases from V and 4 from J; bases not matched to a gene: 5. Germline assignment: CDR1 SGHRS and CDR2 YFSETQ. The CDR3 sequence: CASSRGTSGRGYNEQFF. The CDR3 nucleotides are TGCGCCAGCAGCAGAGGGACTAGCGGGAGGGGGTACAATGAGCAGTTCTTC.

The genes are TRBV29-1 and TRBJ2-1; D remains ambiguous. Germline CDR1 reads SQVTM; CDR2 reads ANQGSEA. The V end was cut by 3 bases, the J end by 9 bases, with 18 bases between. The CDR3 spans 14 residues. The CDR3 bases are TGCAGCGTTGACGTGTTGGTAGCTGGTGGTGAGCAGTTCTTC. Its translation: CSVDVLVAGGEQFF.

The rearrangement joins TRBV27 to TRBJ2-7; 7 bases match TRBD1. Germline loops: CDR1 MNHEY, CDR2 SMNVEV (reference sequence). The V and J ends lost 9 bases and 7 bases, in that order; junction bases with no gene match: 6. This CDR3 region has 11 residues. DNA for the CDR3: TGTGCCAGTAAACAGGGGCTGGAGCAGTACTTC. Amino acids: CASKQGLEQYF.

There are many counts of this clone. This sample also contains other DNA sequences that code for the same CDR3. The gene calls are TRBV4-1 and TRBJ2-1; 10 bases agree with TRBD2. V lost 0 bases to trimming and J lost 12 bases; unmatched junction nucleotides: 5. Germline CDR1 MGHRA, CDR2 YSYEKL. The CDR3 has 14 amino acids. Here the CDR3 reads CASSQDLAGVAQFF. CDR3 bases: TGCGCCAGCAGCCAAGATCTAGCGGGGGTGGCGCAGTTCTTC.

CDR3 protein: CASSQSPTPGSRGEQYF. CDR3 DNA sequence: TGCGCCAGCAGCCAATCCCCGACACCGGGGTCCCGGGGAGAGCAGTACTTC. The V call is TRBV4-1, the J call TRBJ2-7; weak D call: TRBD2 (5 bases). Trimming took off 2 bases at V and 7 bases at J, with 24 bases between the two ends. CDR1 MGHRA and CDR2 YSYEKL come from the germline V gene. This CDR3 has 17 residues.

In regard to this clone: Other nucleotide sequences in the sample specify the same CDR3. This rearrangement joins TRBV4-1 to TRBJ1-4; 7 bases line up with TRBD1. The CDR3 covers 13 residues. CDR1 and CDR2 (germline): MGHRA, YSYEKL. The V and J ends lost 1 base and 11 bases, in that order; junction bases with no gene match: 4. CDR3 bases: TGCGCCAGCAGCCAAGTTACAGGGGAGAAACTGTTTTTT. It specifies CASSQVTGEKLFF.

The genes are TRBV7-8 and TRBJ1-5, with 7 bases identical to TRBD1. With V trimmed by 6 bases and J by 6 bases, 8 bases remained unmatched. The CDR3 length is 14 residues. Germline V gene sequence: CDR1 SGHVS, CDR2 FQNEAQ. In DNA, the CDR3 is TGTGCCAGCAGTCGGGACAGTAGGTCTCAGCCCCAGCATTTT. Amino acid sequence: CASSRDSRSQPQHF. Using reference TRBV7-8 and TRBJ1-5 for the parts outside the CDR3, the full variable domain is GAGVSQSPRYKVAKRGQDVALRCDPISGHVSLFWYQQALGQGPEFLTYFQNEAQLDKSGLPSDRFFAERPEGSVSTLKIQRTQQEDSAVYLCASSRDSRSQPQHFGDGTRLSIL.

J is TRBJ2-1 and V is TRBV7-2, with 8 bases fitting TRBD1. The CDR3 is 12 amino acids. Trimming took 4 bases from V and 9 from J; bases not matched to a gene: 2. In germline, CDR1 is SGHTA, CDR2 FQGNSA. CDR3 amino acids: CASSSGGGEQFF. The CDR3 DNA reads TGTGCCAGCAGCTCAGGGGGCGGTGAGCAGTTCTTC.

The V gene is TRBV2, the J gene TRBJ1-5, with D possibly TRBD1 on 6 matching bases. Trimming took off 7 bases at V and 6 bases at J, with 16 bases between the two ends. This CDR3 has 14 amino acids. Germline V lookup: CDR1 SNHLY, CDR2 FYNNEI. The DNA for the CDR3 is TGTGCCAGCACCGTGGGGGCCGAGGGTCAGCCCCAGCATTTT. It is translated as CASTVGAEGQPQHF. Together with reference TRBV2 and TRBJ1-5, the CDR3 gives the full variable domain: EPEVTQTPSHQVTQMGQEVILRCVPISNHLYFYWYRQILGQKVEFLVSFYNNEISEKSEIFDDQFSVERPDGSNFTLKIRSTKLEDSAMYFCASTVGAEGQPQHFGDGTRLSIL.

This chain connects TRBV28 to TRBJ1-1; possibly TRBD1 for D (5 bases). Between the trimmed V and J ends, which lost 3 bases and 8 bases, there was a span of 10 bases. There are 12 residues in the CDR3. Germline lookup yields CDR1 MDHEN and CDR2 SYDVKM. CDR3 sequence (DNA): TGTGCCAGCAGTTTGGGGGGGAAGGAAGCTTTCTTT. Its translation is CASSLGGKEAFF.

The V call is TRBV5-6, the J call TRBJ2-3; 9 bases map to TRBD2. J gave up 0 bases and V 1 base, and 0 bases lay outside the gene matches. Germline loops: CDR1 SGHDT, CDR2 YYEEEE. The CDR3 covers 15 residues. The CDR3 sequence: CASSLTSGSTDTQYF. CDR3 bases: TGTGCCAGCAGCTTGACTAGCGGGAGCACAGATACGCAGTATTTT.

The CDR3 bases are TGCAGCGTTGAGGGACAGCGATACAATGAGCAGTTCTTC. Its translation: CSVEGQRYNEQFF. The V and J genes are TRBV29-1 and TRBJ2-1, with 7 bases matching TRBD1. With 3 bases clipped from V and 4 bases from J, the junction kept 3 bases outside the gene matches. The CDR3 length is 13 residues. Germline V CDR1 and CDR2: SQVTM, ANQGSEA.

The genes are TRBV2 and TRBJ1-4; D is ambiguous. The V end lost 4 bases, the J end lost 8 bases, and 14 bases lay between the germline ends. Looked up from germline, CDR1 is SNHLY and CDR2 is FYNNEI. The CDR3 spans 14 residues. This CDR3 is CASSVEGFGEKLFF. CDR3 bases: TGTGCCAGCAGTGTGGAGGGCTTCGGGGAAAAACTGTTTTTT.

This clone has only a few counts. The chain couples TRBV10-3 to TRBJ2-1; TRBD1 aligns across 11 bases. The CDR3 sequence is 14 residues long. Germline V gene data show CDR1 as ENHRY and CDR2 as SYGVKD. With 5 bases clipped from V and 10 bases from J, the junction kept 7 bases outside the gene matches. In DNA form, the CDR3 reads TGTGCCATCAGTCCGGGACAGGGGGATAGGGAGCAGTTCTTC. This sequence encodes CAISPGQGDREQFF.

The rearrangement uses TRBV30 and TRBJ2-2; TRBD1 might be the D (5 bases). The CDR3 contains 15 residues. V gave up 5 bases and J gave up 1 base, with 14 bases separating them. Per germline, CDR1 GTSNPN and CDR2 SVGIG (reference sequence). For the CDR3, the DNA is TGTGCCTGGTTAAGACAGAAACAGAACACCGGGGAGCTGTTTTTT. Its protein product is CAWLRQKQNTGELFF.